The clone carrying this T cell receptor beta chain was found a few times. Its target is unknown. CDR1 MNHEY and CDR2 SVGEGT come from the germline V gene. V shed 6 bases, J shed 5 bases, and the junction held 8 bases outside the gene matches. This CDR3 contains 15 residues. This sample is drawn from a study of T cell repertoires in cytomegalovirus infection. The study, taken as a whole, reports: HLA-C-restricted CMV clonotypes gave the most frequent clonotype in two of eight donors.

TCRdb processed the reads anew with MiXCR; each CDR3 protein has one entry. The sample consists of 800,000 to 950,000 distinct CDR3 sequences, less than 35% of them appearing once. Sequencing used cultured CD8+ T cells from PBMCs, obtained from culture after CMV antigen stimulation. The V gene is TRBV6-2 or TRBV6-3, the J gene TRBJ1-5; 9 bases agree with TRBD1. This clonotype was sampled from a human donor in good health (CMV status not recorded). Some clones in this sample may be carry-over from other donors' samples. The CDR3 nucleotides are TGTGCCAGCAGCCCGGGACAGGGCGAATATCAGCCCCAGCATTTT. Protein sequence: CASSPGQGEYQPQHF.